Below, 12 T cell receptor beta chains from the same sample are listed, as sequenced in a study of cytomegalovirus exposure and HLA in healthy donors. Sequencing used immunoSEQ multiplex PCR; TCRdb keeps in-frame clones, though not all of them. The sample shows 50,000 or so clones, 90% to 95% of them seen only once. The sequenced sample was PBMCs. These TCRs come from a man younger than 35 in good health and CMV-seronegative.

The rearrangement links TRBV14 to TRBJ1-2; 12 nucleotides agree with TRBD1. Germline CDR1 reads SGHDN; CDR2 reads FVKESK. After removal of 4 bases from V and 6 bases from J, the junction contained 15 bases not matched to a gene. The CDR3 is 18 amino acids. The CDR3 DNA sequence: TGTGCCAGCAGCCGATTTTCCGGGACAGGGGGCAGAGCTGATGGCTACACCTTC. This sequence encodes CASSRFSGTGGRADGYTF.

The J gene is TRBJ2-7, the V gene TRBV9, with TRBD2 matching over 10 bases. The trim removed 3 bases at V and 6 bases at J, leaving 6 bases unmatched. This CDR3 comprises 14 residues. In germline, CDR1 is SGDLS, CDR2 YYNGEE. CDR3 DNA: TGTGCCAGCAGCGCGCTAGCGGGAGTTGGCGAGCAGTACTTC. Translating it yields CASSALAGVGEQYF.

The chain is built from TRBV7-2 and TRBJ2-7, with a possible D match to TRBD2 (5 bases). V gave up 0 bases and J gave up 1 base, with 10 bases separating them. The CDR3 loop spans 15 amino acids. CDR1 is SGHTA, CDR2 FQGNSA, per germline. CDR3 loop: CASSLALATSYEQYF. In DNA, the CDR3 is TGTGCCAGCAGCTTAGCCCTAGCAACGTCCTACGAGCAGTACTTC.

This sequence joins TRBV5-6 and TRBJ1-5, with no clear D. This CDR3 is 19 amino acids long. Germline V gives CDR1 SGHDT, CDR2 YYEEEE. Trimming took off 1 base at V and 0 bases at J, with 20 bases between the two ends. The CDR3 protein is CASSLMEGVRSGSNQPQHF. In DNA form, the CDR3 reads TGTGCCAGCAGCTTGATGGAAGGAGTCAGGAGCGGTAGCAATCAGCCCCAGCATTTT.

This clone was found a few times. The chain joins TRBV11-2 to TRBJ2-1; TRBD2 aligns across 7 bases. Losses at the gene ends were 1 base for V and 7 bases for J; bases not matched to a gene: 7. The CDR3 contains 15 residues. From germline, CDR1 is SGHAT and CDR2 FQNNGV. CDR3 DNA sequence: TGTGCCAGCAGCTTAGGGGCGGGAGAGGTTAATGAGCAGTTCTTC. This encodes CASSLGAGEVNEQFF.

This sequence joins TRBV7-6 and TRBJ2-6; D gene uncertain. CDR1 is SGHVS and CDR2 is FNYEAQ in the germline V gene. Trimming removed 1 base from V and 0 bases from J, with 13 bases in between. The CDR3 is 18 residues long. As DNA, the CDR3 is TGTGCCAGCAGCTTAGAAGGCGGAATCCGCTCTGGGGCCAACGTCCTGACTTTC. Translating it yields CASSLEGGIRSGANVLTF.

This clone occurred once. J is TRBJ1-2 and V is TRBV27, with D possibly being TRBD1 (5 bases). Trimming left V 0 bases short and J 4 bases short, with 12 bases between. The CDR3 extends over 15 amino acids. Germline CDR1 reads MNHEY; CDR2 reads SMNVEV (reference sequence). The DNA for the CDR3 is TGTGCCAGCAGTTTATCGATTCCAGGGCGCTATGGCTACACCTTC. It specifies CASSLSIPGRYGYTF.

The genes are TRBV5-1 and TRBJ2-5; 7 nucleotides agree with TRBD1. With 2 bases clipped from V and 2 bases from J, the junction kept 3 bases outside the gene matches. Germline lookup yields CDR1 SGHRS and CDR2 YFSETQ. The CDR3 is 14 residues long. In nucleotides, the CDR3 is TGCGCCAGCAGCTTAAACAGGGGTCAAGAGACCCAGTACTTC. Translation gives CASSLNRGQETQYF.

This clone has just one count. The CDR3 DNA is TGTGCCACCAGCAGTGGGAGGGCGGCGCGGTTCTTC. This sequence encodes CATSSGRAARFF. The chain combines TRBV15 with TRBJ2-1; 7 nucleotides agree with TRBD2. CDR1 LNHNV and CDR2 YYDKDF come from the germline V gene (reference sequence). With 3 bases clipped from V and 15 bases from J, the junction kept 8 bases outside the gene matches. CDR3 length: 12 residues.

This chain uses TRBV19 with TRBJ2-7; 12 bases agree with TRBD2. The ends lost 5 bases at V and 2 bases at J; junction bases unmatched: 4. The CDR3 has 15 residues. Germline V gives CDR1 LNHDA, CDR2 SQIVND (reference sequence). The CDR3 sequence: CASSPLAGGPYEQYF. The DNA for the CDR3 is TGTGCCAGTAGTCCGCTAGCGGGAGGGCCCTACGAGCAGTACTTC.

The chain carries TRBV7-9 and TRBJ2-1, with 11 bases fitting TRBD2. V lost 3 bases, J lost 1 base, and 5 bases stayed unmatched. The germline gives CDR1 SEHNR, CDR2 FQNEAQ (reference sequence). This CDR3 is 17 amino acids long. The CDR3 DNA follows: TGTGCCAGCAGCTTCACTAGCGGGAGTATATCCTACAATGAGCAGTTCTTC. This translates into CASSFTSGSISYNEQFF.

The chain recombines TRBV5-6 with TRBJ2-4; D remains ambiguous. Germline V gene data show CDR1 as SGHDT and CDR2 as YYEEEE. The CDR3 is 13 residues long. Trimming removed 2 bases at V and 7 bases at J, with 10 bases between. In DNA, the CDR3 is TGTGCCAGCAGCTTCGCTAGAGAGAACATTCAGTACTTC. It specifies CASSFARENIQYF.